Following are 23 T cell receptor beta chains from one sample sequenced in a study of CD8 T cells in Susac syndrome. The authors reverse transcribed roughly 0.5 to 1 ug RNA with random hexamers. TCRdb reprocessed the immunoSEQ multiplex PCR reads via MiXCR and lists one record per CDR3 protein. The sample has about 210,000 distinct CDR3 sequences; 85% to 95% are singletons. The sequenced sample consisted of CD4+ T cells from PBMCs. These receptors all come from a human donor in good health.

CDR3 in amino acids: CASRPGTTNTGELFF. CDR3 in DNA: TGCGCCAGCAGGCCCGGGACGACGAACACCGGGGAGCTGTTTTTT. The chain is built from TRBV10-1 and TRBJ2-2, with D perhaps given as TRBD1 or TRBD2 (5 bases each). The CDR3 sequence is 15 residues long. Germline CDR1 WNHNN, CDR2 SYGVQD (reference sequence). The V gene lost 6 bases and the J gene lost 0 bases, with 11 bases spanning the gap.

J is TRBJ2-3 and V is TRBV7-2; D unresolved. The CDR3 sequence is 14 residues long. V lost 5 bases and J 1 base, leaving 10 bases between the germline ends. The V gene's germline CDR1 is SGHTA and CDR2 FQGNSA. CDR3 amino acids: CASSLWARTDTQYF. The DNA for the CDR3 is TGTGCCAGCAGCCTCTGGGCCCGCACAGATACGCAGTATTTT.

This chain links TRBV12-3 or TRBV12-4 with TRBJ1-4; tentatively, D is TRBD1 (5 bases). Trimming left V 5 bases short and J 3 bases short, with 10 bases between. The CDR3 runs 14 residues. The CDR3 sequence: CASSPEGANEKLFF. The CDR3 nucleotides are TGTGCCAGCAGTCCTGAAGGGGCTAATGAAAAACTGTTTTTT.

This clonotype was recorded only once. The chain recombines TRBV6-5 with TRBJ1-6; D possibly corresponds to TRBD1 (5 bases). The CDR3 is made up of 13 amino acids. The V end was cut by 7 bases, the J end by 7 bases, with 11 bases between. Germline lookup yields CDR1 MNHEY and CDR2 SVGAGI. CDR3 loop: CASTGHMNSPLHF. CDR3 DNA sequence: TGTGCCAGCACCGGACACATGAATTCACCCCTCCACTTT.

In this sample, this clonotype turned up once. The gene calls are TRBV20-1 and TRBJ2-1; 11 bases match TRBD2. The CDR3 has 16 amino acids. V shed 0 bases and J 15 bases; nucleotides not matched to a gene: 16. The germline V gene encodes CDR1 DFQATT and CDR2 SNEGSKA (reference sequence). CDR3 bases: TGCAGTGCTAGAGAGCCCCTAGCGGGGGGCCTACGCAGGTTGTTCTTC. Encoded protein: CSAREPLAGGLRRLFF.

V and J are TRBV3-1 and TRBJ2-1, with 11 bases matching TRBD2. The ends lost 6 bases at V and 8 bases at J; junction bases unmatched: 6. This CDR3 is 14 amino acids long. Germline assignment: CDR1 LGHDT and CDR2 YNNKEL (reference sequence). CDR3 DNA sequence: TGTGCCAGCAGACCGACTAGCGGGAACCATGAGCAGTTCTTC. Translation gives CASRPTSGNHEQFF.

The chain uses TRBV4-3 and TRBJ1-2; maybe TRBD1 (5 bases). The V gene's germline CDR1 is LGHNA and CDR2 YSLEER. Trimming pared 1 base from V and 3 bases from J, leaving 12 bases between. CDR3 size: 15 residues. CDR3 DNA: TGCGCCAGCAGCCAAGCCTCCGGAGGGGACTATGGCTACACCTTC. This gives the protein CASSQASGGDYGYTF.

The CDR3 nucleotides read TGTGCCAGCAGCCTTCTCGGACTCGGGTCACCCCTCCACTTT. Translated, it gives CASSLLGLGSPLHF. The rearrangement joins TRBV2 to TRBJ1-6; D gene uncertain. CDR3 size: 14 residues. V lost 6 bases, J lost 10 bases, and 16 bases lay in between. The V gene's germline CDR1 is SNHLY and CDR2 FYNNEI. Filled out from reference TRBV2 and TRBJ1-6, the complete variable domain reads EPEVTQTPSHQVTQMGQEVILRCVPISNHLYFYWYRQILGQKVEFLVSFYNNEISEKSEIFDDQFSVERPDGSNFTLKIRSTKLEDSAMYFCASSLLGLGSPLHFGNGTRLTVT.

The chain couples TRBV30 to TRBJ1-5; unclear D gene. CDR3 length: 13 residues. Deletions cut 2 bases from V and 4 bases from J, with 9 bases between. Germline V gene lookup returns CDR1 GTSNPN and CDR2 SVGIG (reference sequence). The CDR3 region has the DNA TGTGCCTGGAGTTTACAGCCTAATCAGCCCCAGCATTTT. This encodes CAWSLQPNQPQHF.

This clonotype was seen only once. The chain links TRBV29-1 to TRBJ2-1; the match to TRBD2 covers 12 bases. Germline lookup yields CDR1 SQVTM and CDR2 ANQGSEA. V was clipped by 4 bases and J by 10 bases; unmatched bases: 5. This CDR3 has 13 residues. CDR3 in amino acids: CSVASGRAWEQFF. DNA of the CDR3: TGCAGCGTTGCTAGCGGGAGGGCCTGGGAGCAGTTCTTC.

J is TRBJ2-7 and V is TRBV12-3 or TRBV12-4, with 10 bases lining up with TRBD1. After removal of 4 bases from V and 0 bases from J, the junction contained 6 bases not matched to a gene. The CDR3 loop spans 16 amino acids. CDR3 DNA: TGTGCCAGCAGTTCTCCGGGACAGGGGAGCTCCTACGAGCAGTACGTC. Its translation: CASSSPGQGSSYEQYV.

The chain recombines TRBV29-1 with TRBJ1-1, with 7 nucleotides matching TRBD1. The ends lost 3 bases at V and 10 bases at J; junction bases unmatched: 8. Germline CDR1 SQVTM, CDR2 ANQGSEA. The CDR3 consists of 12 residues. CDR3 sequence reads: CSVELDREGAFF. The CDR3 DNA follows: TGCAGCGTTGAGCTCGACAGGGAAGGAGCTTTCTTT.

This rearrangement joins TRBV4-1 to TRBJ1-2; perhaps TRBD1 as D (6 bases). Germline V gene lookup returns CDR1 MGHRA and CDR2 YSYEKL. V was clipped by 0 bases and J by 5 bases, with 16 bases between them. There are 16 residues in the CDR3. CDR3 sequence (DNA): TGCGCCAGCAGCCAAGAAACCCAGACAGGTCGTTATGGCTACACCTTC. Translating gives CASSQETQTGRYGYTF.

The V gene is TRBV18, the J gene TRBJ1-1, with 9 bases lining up with TRBD1. V lost 2 bases to trimming and J lost 7 bases; unmatched junction nucleotides: 11. From germline, CDR1 is KGHSH and CDR2 LQKENI. CDR3 length equals 16 residues. For the CDR3, the DNA is TGTGCCAGCTCACCAGGGACAGGGAGGGTTCGTGGTGAAGCTTTCTTT. It specifies CASSPGTGRVRGEAFF.

The chain uses TRBV29-1 and TRBJ1-1; maybe TRBD1 (6 bases). CDR1 is SQVTM, CDR2 ANQGSEA, per germline. The V end lost 7 bases, the J end lost 11 bases, and 20 bases lay between the germline ends. CDR3 size: 12 residues. CDR3: CSAEVPLGAAFF. The DNA of the CDR3 is TGCAGCGCTGAGGTACCCCTGGGGGCCGCTTTCTTT.

The V call is TRBV12-3 or TRBV12-4, the J call TRBJ2-3, with D maybe TRBD2 (5 bases). The length of the CDR3 is 14 residues. With 4 bases removed from V and 4 bases from J, the gap between germline ends came to 12 bases. The CDR3 DNA reads TGTGCCAGCAGTTCGGGGAGTGCCCCAGATACGCAGTATTTT. Protein sequence: CASSSGSAPDTQYF.

This clonotype was recorded a few times. The chain recombines TRBV18 with TRBJ2-5; D might be TRBD1 (6 bases). The V and J ends lost 2 bases and 4 bases respectively, with 11 bases between them. Germline assignment: CDR1 KGHSH and CDR2 LQKENI. This CDR3 is built from 14 residues. CDR3 nucleotide sequence: TGTGCCAGCTCACCAGCAGGGGCAACAGAGACCCAGTACTTC. It encodes CASSPAGATETQYF.

Here the CDR3 reads CSASSEERGYFF. The CDR3 nucleotides are TGCAGTGCTAGCTCGGAGGAACGGGGATACTTCTTT. The chain uses TRBV20-1 and TRBJ1-1; D remains unclear. Germline CDR1 DFQATT, CDR2 SNEGSKA (reference sequence). V lost 3 bases and J 14 bases, leaving 19 bases between the germline ends. This CDR3 is 12 amino acids long.

A few counts support this clonotype. V gene TRBV3-1 combines with J gene TRBJ1-5; D is unclear. Trimming removed 6 bases at V and 7 bases at J, with 13 bases between. This CDR3 contains 13 residues. Germline CDR1 reads LGHDT; CDR2 reads YNNKEL (reference sequence). The CDR3 DNA sequence: TGTGCCAGCAGTCCCGGACTGAGGCAGCCCCAGCATTTT. It translates to CASSPGLRQPQHF.

The chain joins TRBV30 to TRBJ1-5, with D maybe TRBD1 (5 bases). CDR1 GTSNPN and CDR2 SVGIG come from the germline V gene (reference sequence). Between the trimmed V and J ends, which lost 1 base and 5 bases, there was a span of 21 bases. This CDR3 region has 17 residues. CDR3 nucleotide sequence: TGTGCCTGGAGTGATTCTCTGACTTCAGGGCCCGATCAGCCCCAGCATTTT. Its protein product is CAWSDSLTSGPDQPQHF.

This rearrangement joins TRBV9 to TRBJ2-7; no clear D. Germline CDR1 is SGDLS and CDR2 is YYNGEE. CDR3 length: 13 residues. Trimming removed 0 bases at V and 5 bases at J, with 9 bases between. The CDR3, as DNA: TGTGCCAGCAGCGTAGGAGTTTCTCACGAGCAGTACTTC. Its translation is CASSVGVSHEQYF.

This rearrangement joins TRBV6-5 to TRBJ2-7; 7 bases line up with TRBD2. CDR3 length: 14 residues. V gave up 6 bases and J gave up 2 bases; unmatched junction bases: 7. Looked up from germline, CDR1 is MNHEY and CDR2 is SVGAGI. The CDR3 loop reads CASSGTNGTYEQYF. The CDR3 nucleotides read TGTGCCAGCAGCGGGACTAATGGGACCTACGAGCAGTACTTC.

This chain connects TRBV4-1 to TRBJ2-3; the D gene could be TRBD1 or TRBD2 (5 bases each). Trimming shortened V by 0 bases and J by 1 base, and 11 bases separated the two germline ends. Looked up from germline, CDR1 is MGHRA and CDR2 is YSYEKL. There are 16 residues in the CDR3. The CDR3 protein is CASSQEGMGGTDTQYF. The DNA for the CDR3 is TGCGCCAGCAGCCAAGAGGGGATGGGGGGCACAGATACGCAGTATTTT.